This T cell receptor beta chain was documented in a study of human T cells and chemical hapten exposure. Documented time point: patch test 3, about 24 weeks after DPC sensitization. Treatment noted: therapeutic diphenylcyclopropenone sensitization with weekly scalp DPC. Library preparation tagged each individual cDNA molecule with a unique molecular identifier. Via MiXCR, TCRdb re-called the RACE reads, giving one row per CDR3 protein. The table lists roughly 100,000 distinct CDR3 sequences, approximately 36% of them singletons, with around 2.5% in the top ten. CDR1 SGHTA and CDR2 FQGNSA come from the germline V gene. The trim removed 6 bases at V and 3 bases at J, leaving 12 bases unmatched. The CDR3 is 18 amino acids.

Specimen: whole blood, collected in connection with sensitization to the hapten diphenylcyclopropenone (DPC). This clonotype was sampled from a middle-aged man with alopecia areata. Some clones in this sample may be carry-over from other donors' samples. This chain joins TRBV7-2 and TRBJ2-3; 13 nucleotides line up with TRBD2. CDR3 DNA sequence: TGTGCCAGCAGACTAACACTAGCGGGAGGGCCGCGGACAGATACGCAGTATTTT. This encodes CASRLTLAGGPRTDTQYF.